The T cell receptor (beta chain) under discussion was sequenced for a study of blood T cells in healthy people across ages. In the study overall: When template switching was applied, about one barcoded beta molecule was captured per two T cells.

A remark on this clonotype: Its cognate antigen is unknown. This CDR3 fails to terminate in the conserved phenylalanine or tryptophan, so it likely reflects a read error.

Through a sample-barcoded 5' primer and a J-beta primer mix, a second PCR was run for roughly 6 to 11 cycles. All samples yielded 3 million or more CDR3-containing paired-end reads. MiXCR, applied by TCRdb to the 5' RACE reads, yields one record per CDR3 protein. The sample comprises about 1,800,000 distinct CDR3 sequences, under 30% of which are singletons, and 7.7% rests with the top ten. V shed 4 bases, J shed 7 bases, and the junction held 10 bases outside the gene matches. Germline V gives CDR1 SGHKS, CDR2 YYEKEE (reference sequence). CDR3 length: 16 residues. Findings of the study overall: Naive CD4+ cells and diversity were both higher in long-lived donors than in aged donors.

Every sample yielded at least 6.5 million isolated PBMCs. This clonotype originated in a woman aged 25 to 39 in good health. The chain combines TRBV5-5 with TRBJ1-4; 10 bases align to TRBD1. Sequences were obtained from blood. This CDR3 reads CASSPCQGQGCEKLFL. In nucleotides, the CDR3 is TGTGCCAGCAGCCCTTGTCAGGGACAGGGGTGTGAAAAACTGTTTCTT.